The entry below gives a single T cell receptor beta chain sequence along with its context. Time point: before trial treatment. The source of the sample is a study of low-dose radiotherapy and immunotherapy resistance in tumors. About the study: Dosing of intravenous cyclophosphamide at 200 mg/m2 occurred every two weeks and took place one day prior to radiation and immunotherapy. From cycle 1 day 1, patients took oral aspirin 300 mg every day for four cycles.

Both TCRalpha and TCRbeta chains were reverse transcribed with V-gene-specific primers. TCRs underwent approximately 20 PCR cycles of amplification with a constant-region primer and V-primer adapter. Each CDR3 protein gets one entry after TCRdb re-called the reads with MiXCR. The sample yields 65,000 to 95,000 distinct CDR3 sequences, 18% seen once. Trimming shortened V by 5 bases and J by 0 bases, and 11 bases separated the two germline ends. Germline V CDR1 and CDR2: SNHLY, FYNNEI. The CDR3 has 15 amino acids. The sequence was obtained from a male donor with prostate cancer. This material consisted of PBMCs, taken before treatment. The chain uses TRBV2 and TRBJ2-1; D gene uncertain. The CDR3 DNA sequence: TGTGCCAGCAGTTCCCCTATCAGCTCCTACAATGAGCAGTTCTTC. This gives the protein CASSSPISSYNEQFF. The variable domain in full, completed from reference TRBV2 and TRBJ2-1, reads EPEVTQTPSHQVTQMGQEVILRCVPISNHLYFYWYRQILGQKVEFLVSFYNNEISEKSEIFDDQFSVERPDGSNFTLKIRSTKLEDSAMYFCASSSPISSYNEQFFGPGTRLTVL.